Here is one TCR beta chain with its context. These data originate in a study of cytomegalovirus exposure and HLA in healthy donors. The V segment lost 6 bases and the J segment 5 bases; nucleotides outside the gene matches: 4. CDR1 and CDR2 from the germline V gene are SNHLY and FYNNEI. CDR3 length equals 13 residues. 60 Vbeta and 13 Jbeta primers were used in PCR. Sequencing was performed with immunoSEQ multiplex PCR; in TCRdb, only in-frame clones are kept and a portion is missing. The table has about 90,000 clones, roughly 73% seen once; the top ten hold roughly 2%. The TCR was taken from a boy between 10 and 17 years old in good health and CMV-seronegative. J is TRBJ1-5 and V is TRBV2, with 7 bases lining up with TRBD1. Sequencing was done on a sample of PBMCs. Here the CDR3 reads CASREDRYQPQHF. The CDR3 DNA sequence: TGTGCCAGCAGGGAGGACAGGTATCAGCCCCAGCATTTT.